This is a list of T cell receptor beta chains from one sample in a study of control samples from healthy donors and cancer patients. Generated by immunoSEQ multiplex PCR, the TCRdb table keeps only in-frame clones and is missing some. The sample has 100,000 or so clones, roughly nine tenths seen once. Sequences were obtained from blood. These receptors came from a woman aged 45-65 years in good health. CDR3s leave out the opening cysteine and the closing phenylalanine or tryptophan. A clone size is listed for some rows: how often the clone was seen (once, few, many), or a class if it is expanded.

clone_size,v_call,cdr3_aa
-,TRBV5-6,ASSSLRGGDYEQY
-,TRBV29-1,SGRGGEVNTEAF
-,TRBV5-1,ASSLSEANYGYT
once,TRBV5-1,ASSLGTANYGYT
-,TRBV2,ASSPQGQTINTDTQY
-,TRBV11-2,ASSLRGGYEQY
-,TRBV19,ASLNRGSDEQF
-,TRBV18,ASSPQGTEAF
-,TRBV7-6,ASSPPLTSGFPYHQETQY
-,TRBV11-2,ASSLGPGAVRGYT
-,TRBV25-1,ASSGENAYNEQF
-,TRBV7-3,ASSLAGGYTDTQY
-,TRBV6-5,ASGTGRLDTQY
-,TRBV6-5,ASSKPRGGTEAF
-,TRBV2,ASSEAGALTISSYNEQF
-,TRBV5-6,ASSLGQRGYGYT
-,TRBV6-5,ASSEGKANYGYT
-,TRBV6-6,ATTHLGKTKNIQY
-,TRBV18,ASSLTSGQETQY
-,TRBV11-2,ASRQGNTEAF
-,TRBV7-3,ASSPGQVWDTEAF
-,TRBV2,ASSPDYGYT
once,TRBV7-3,ASTVAGGPGNEQF
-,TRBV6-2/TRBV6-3,ASSHRQGFNTEAF
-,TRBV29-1,SPSYFVSGGNEKLF
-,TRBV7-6,ASSPYPDASSGNTIY
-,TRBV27,ASSFTGAGANVLT
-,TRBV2,ASAELAGTGELF
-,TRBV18,ASSPLGTRNGGMERYGYT
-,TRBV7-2,ASSRSAGQETQY
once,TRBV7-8,ASRATGTMGEKLF
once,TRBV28,ASSSPSAQETQY
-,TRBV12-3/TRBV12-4,ASSRTFNEQF
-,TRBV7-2,ASSLDVAGGYNEQF